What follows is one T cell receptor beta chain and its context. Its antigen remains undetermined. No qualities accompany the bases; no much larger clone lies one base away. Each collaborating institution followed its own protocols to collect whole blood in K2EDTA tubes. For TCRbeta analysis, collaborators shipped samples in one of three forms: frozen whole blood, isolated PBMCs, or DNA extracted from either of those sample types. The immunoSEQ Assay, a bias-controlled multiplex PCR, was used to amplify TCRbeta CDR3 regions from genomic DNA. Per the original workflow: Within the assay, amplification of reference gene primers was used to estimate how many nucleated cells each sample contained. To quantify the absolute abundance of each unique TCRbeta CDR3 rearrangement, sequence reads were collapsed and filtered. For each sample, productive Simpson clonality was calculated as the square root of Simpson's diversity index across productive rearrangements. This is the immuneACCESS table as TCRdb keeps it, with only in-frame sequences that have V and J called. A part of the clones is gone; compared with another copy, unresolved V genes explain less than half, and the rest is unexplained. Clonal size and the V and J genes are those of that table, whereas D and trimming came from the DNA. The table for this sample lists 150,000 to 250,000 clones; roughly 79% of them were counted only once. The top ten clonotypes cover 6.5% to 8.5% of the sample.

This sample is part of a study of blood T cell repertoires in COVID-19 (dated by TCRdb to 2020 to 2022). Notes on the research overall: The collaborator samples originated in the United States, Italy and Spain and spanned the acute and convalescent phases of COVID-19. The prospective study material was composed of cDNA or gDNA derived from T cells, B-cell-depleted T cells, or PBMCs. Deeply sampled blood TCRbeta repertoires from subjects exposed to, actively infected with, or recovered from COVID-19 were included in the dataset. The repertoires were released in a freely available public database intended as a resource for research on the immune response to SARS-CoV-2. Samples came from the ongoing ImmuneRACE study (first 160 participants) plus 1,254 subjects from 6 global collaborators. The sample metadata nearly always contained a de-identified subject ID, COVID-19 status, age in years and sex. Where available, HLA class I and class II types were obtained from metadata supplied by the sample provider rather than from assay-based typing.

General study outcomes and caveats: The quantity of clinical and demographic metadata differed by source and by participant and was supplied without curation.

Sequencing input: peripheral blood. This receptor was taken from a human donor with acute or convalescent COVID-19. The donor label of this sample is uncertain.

The DNA is as follows: TGTGCCAGCAGCTTAGTCTCATCCGGTCACAATGAGCAGTTCTTC. This yields the protein CASSLVSSGHNEQFF. The V and J genes are TRBV7-2 and TRBJ2-1; the D gene remains uncertain. CDR3 length: 15 amino acids, cysteine to phenylalanine. Solely the CDR3 DNA is kept, with 45 bases framed from the first base. At the junction V is shortened by 1 base and J by 5 bases, with 12 bases in between. The germline V gene supplies CDR1 SGHTA and CDR2 FQGNSA.